A selection of T cell receptor beta chains follows, all from one sample in a study of metastatic and nonmetastatic thyroid tumors. TCRdb re-called clones via MiXCR from the PCR reads. The table lists approximately 79,000 clones, less than 10% of them singletons. Sequenced material: blood. The receptors were sampled from a female donor with papillary thyroid cancer or a benign thyroid nodule (not recorded which). Some clones in this sample may be carry-over from other donors' samples. Each CDR3 is given with its conserved first and last residue. Fields, in order: V gene, D gene, clone size, J gene, CDR3 DNA, CDR3 protein. The D gene is left open where the match is weak. Rows may omit the clone size; those that give it use once, few, many or a size class.

TRBV5-5	.	.	TRBJ2-5	TGTGCCAGCAGCTCGTCCAGGGGCGGGGGGACCCAGTACTTC	CASSSSRGGGTQYF
TRBV27	.	many	TRBJ1-2	TGTGCCAGCTCCGGGGGGCTAGTATATGGCTACACCTTC	CASSGGLVYGYTF
TRBV19	TRBD1	many	TRBJ1-5	TGTGCCAGTACGATGACAGGGCGGAGCAATCAGCCCCAGCATTTT	CASTMTGRSNQPQHF
TRBV6-4	TRBD2	many	TRBJ2-3	TGTGCCAGCAGTGACGAAGCGGGGGGAAACACAGATACGCAGTATTTT	CASSDEAGGNTDTQYF
TRBV20-1	.	many	TRBJ2-4	TGCAGTGCCCCGAATCTAGGCAGGGAGAACATTCAGTACTTC	CSAPNLGRENIQYF
TRBV12-3/TRBV12-4	TRBD2	many	TRBJ2-1	TGTGCCAGCAGTTTAGCGTGGACGGGGGGGCTCAATGAGCAGTTCTTC	CASSLAWTGGLNEQFF
TRBV15	TRBD1	many	TRBJ2-5	TGTGCCACCAGCGGCGGACAGGGGTGGGAGACCCAGTACTTC	CATSGGQGWETQYF
TRBV10-3	TRBD1	.	TRBJ1-2	TGTGCCATCAGTGAGTCTATTACAGGGGGAAACTGGGGCTACACCTTC	CAISESITGGNWGYTF
TRBV10-3	TRBD1	many	TRBJ1-1	TGTGCCATCAGTGAGTCGATAGGGACAGGGGCTGAAGCTTTCTTT	CAISESIGTGAEAFF
TRBV9	.	many	TRBJ2-3	TGTGCCAGCAGCGTAGATATTTCAGGCACAGATACGCAGTATTTT	CASSVDISGTDTQYF
TRBV6-1	.	few	TRBJ1-2	TGTGCCAGCAGCCAAACCTTGATGGACTATGGCTACACCTTC	CASSQTLMDYGYTF
TRBV20-1	.	many	TRBJ2-7	TGCAGTGCTAGAGGCCCGCGTAGCCGACTCTACGAGCAGTACTTC	CSARGPRSRLYEQYF
TRBV28	.	many	TRBJ1-4	TGTGCCAGCAGTCTGGGGGTGACGGGGGACGCAAAACTGTTTTTT	CASSLGVTGDAKLFF
TRBV5-5	.	many	TRBJ2-7	TGTGCCAGCAGCTTGGAGGCAGGAAATGGCGACGAGCAGTACTTC	CASSLEAGNGDEQYF
TRBV5-1	.	many	TRBJ1-4	TGCGCCAGCAGCTTGGACAGTAGAAATGAAAAACTGTTTTTT	CASSLDSRNEKLFF
TRBV11-2	TRBD1	many	TRBJ2-3	TGTGCCAGCAGCTTCTTGACAGGGGGCGTAGATACGCAGTATTTT	CASSFLTGGVDTQYF
TRBV10-2	TRBD2	many	TRBJ2-3	TGCGCCAGCAGTGGGACTAGCGGGGGGGCCAAGCCAGATACGCAGTATTTT	CASSGTSGGAKPDTQYF
TRBV11-1	TRBD2	few	TRBJ2-1	TGTGCCAGCAGCATCACTAGCGGGGGGGACTACAATGAGCAGTTCTTC	CASSITSGGDYNEQFF
TRBV6-4	TRBD2	medium-sized	TRBJ2-3	TGTGCCAGCAGTGACTCTAGCGGGGGGGGCACAGATACGCAGTATTTT	CASSDSSGGGTDTQYF
TRBV11-2	TRBD1	many	TRBJ2-7	TGTGCCAGCACCAAGTCCGGGACAGGGGTCGAGCAGTACTTC	CASTKSGTGVEQYF
TRBV28	TRBD1	many	TRBJ2-4	TGTGCCAGCAGTTTAGTAGGTAGGGGGCCGGTAACCAAAAACATTCAGTACTTC	CASSLVGRGPVTKNIQYF
TRBV10-2	.	many	TRBJ1-1	TGCGCCAGCAGTGACGGGGGACGTGAAGCTTTCTTT	CASSDGGREAFF
TRBV30	.	many	TRBJ2-5	TGTGCCTGGAATCCTACAGGGATCCAAGAGACCCAGTACTTC	CAWNPTGIQETQYF
TRBV12-3/TRBV12-4	.	many	TRBJ2-5	TGTGCCAGCAGTTCCAACCAAGAGACCCAGTACTTC	CASSSNQETQYF
TRBV6-1	.	many	TRBJ1-2	TGTGCCAGCAGCGCATACAGGGTCCATGGCTACACCTTC	CASSAYRVHGYTF
TRBV2	TRBD1	many	TRBJ1-6	TGTGCCAGCACTGTGGAGGGGGCTTGGAATTCACCCCTCCACTTT	CASTVEGAWNSPLHF
TRBV4-2	.	many	TRBJ2-6	TGTGCCAGCAGCCCCCCCCCGACAGGCCTCTCTGGGGCCAACGTCCTGACTTTC	CASSPPPTGLSGANVLTF
TRBV4-2	TRBD2	many	TRBJ2-1	TGTGCCAGCAGCCAACTAGCGGGGGGGCCTGGGAGCGCCTACAATGAGCAGTTCTTC	CASSQLAGGPGSAYNEQFF
TRBV20-1	.	.	TRBJ2-1	TGCAGTGCCCTCTCCGGGGGACGGGATGAGCAGTTCTTC	CSALSGGRDEQFF
TRBV5-1	TRBD2	many	TRBJ2-3	TGCGCCAGCAGCTACGGACTAGCGGGGGGCCTTAGCACAGATACGCAGTATTTT	CASSYGLAGGLSTDTQYF
TRBV2	TRBD2	many	TRBJ2-1	TGTGCCTTTAGGACTAGCGGTTACAATGAGCAGTTCTTC	CAFRTSGYNEQFF
TRBV2	.	few	TRBJ2-7	TGTGCCAGCAGTGAACGGGGGGCCGAGCAGTACTTC	CASSERGAEQYF
TRBV5-1	.	many	TRBJ2-5	TGCGCCAGCAGCTTAGGTGGGGGCCCTTCTCAAGAGACCCAGTACTTC	CASSLGGGPSQETQYF
TRBV28	.	many	TRBJ2-7	TGTGCCACCAGGCCCTCGACCGGAGCCTACGAGCAGTACTTC	CATRPSTGAYEQYF
TRBV7-2	.	.	TRBJ2-1	TGTGCCAGCATCAACCGCTGGGGGGGGGCCGAGTACGGGTTGAATGAGCAGTTCTTC	CASINRWGGAEYGLNEQFF
TRBV6-5	.	few	TRBJ1-3	TGTGCCAGCAGTTACATTACAGGGAACTCTGGAAACACCATATATTTT	CASSYITGNSGNTIYF
TRBV2	TRBD2	many	TRBJ2-3	TGTGCCAGCAGTGAGGGACTACAAATCTCAGATACGCAGTATTTT	CASSEGLQISDTQYF
TRBV2	TRBD2	.	TRBJ2-3	TGTGCCAGCAGTGAGAATGGACTAGCGGGGGGGTTTGGAGATACGCAGTATTTT	CASSENGLAGGFGDTQYF
TRBV27	TRBD1	many	TRBJ2-1	TGTGCCAGCAGTTCCCCCCCGGACAGGGTCAATGAGCAGTTCTTC	CASSSPPDRVNEQFF
TRBV2	.	many	TRBJ1-2	TGTGCCAGCAGTGAGAGACAGGCTAATGGCTACACCTTC	CASSERQANGYTF